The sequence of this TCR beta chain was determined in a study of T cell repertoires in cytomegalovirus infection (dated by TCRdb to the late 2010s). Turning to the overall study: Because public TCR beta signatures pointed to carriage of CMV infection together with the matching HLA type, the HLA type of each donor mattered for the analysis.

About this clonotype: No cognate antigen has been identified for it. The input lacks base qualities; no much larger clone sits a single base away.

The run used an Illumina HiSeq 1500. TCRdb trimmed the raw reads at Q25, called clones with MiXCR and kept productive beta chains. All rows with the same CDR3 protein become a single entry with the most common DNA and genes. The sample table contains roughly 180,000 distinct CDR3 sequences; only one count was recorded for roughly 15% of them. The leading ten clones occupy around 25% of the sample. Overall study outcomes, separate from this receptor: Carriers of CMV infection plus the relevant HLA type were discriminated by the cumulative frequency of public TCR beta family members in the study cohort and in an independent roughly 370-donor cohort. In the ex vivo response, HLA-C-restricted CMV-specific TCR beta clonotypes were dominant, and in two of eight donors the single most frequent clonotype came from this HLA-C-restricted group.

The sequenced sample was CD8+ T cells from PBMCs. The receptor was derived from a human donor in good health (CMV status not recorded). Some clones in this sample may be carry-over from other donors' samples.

The bases are TGTGCCAGCAGCTTAGTATTGGAGGAGACAGCTAACTATGGCTACACCTTC. The translation is CASSLVLEETANYGYTF. The sequence joins TRBV7-2 to TRBJ1-2; the D gene is perhaps TRBD1, from 5 matching bases. V is cut by 1 base and J by 0 bases, and the space between the germline ends is 15 bases. In the germline V gene, CDR1 corresponds to SGHTA and CDR2 to FQGNSA. Measured from the cysteine to the phenylalanine, the CDR3 is 17 residues long. CDR3 DNA only is kept here, 51 bases in frame from base 1.